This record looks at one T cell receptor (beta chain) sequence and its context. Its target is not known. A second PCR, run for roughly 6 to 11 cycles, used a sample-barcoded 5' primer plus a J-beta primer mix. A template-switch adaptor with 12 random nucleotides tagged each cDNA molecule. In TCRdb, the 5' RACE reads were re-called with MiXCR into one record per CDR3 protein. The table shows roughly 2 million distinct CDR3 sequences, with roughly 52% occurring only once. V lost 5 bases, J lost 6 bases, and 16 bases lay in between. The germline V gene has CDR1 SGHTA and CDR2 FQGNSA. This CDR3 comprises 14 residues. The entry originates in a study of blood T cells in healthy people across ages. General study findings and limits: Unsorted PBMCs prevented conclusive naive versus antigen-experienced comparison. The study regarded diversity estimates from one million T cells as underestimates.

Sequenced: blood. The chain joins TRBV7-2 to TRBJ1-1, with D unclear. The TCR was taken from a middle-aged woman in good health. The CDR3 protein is CASSTDLPLAEAFF. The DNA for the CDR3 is TGTGCCAGCAGCACGGACCTTCCCCTGGCTGAAGCTTTCTTT.